Presented here are 5 T cell receptor beta chains from one specimen sequenced in a study of cytomegalovirus exposure and HLA in healthy donors. PCR was performed using 60 Vbeta and 13 Jbeta primers. Profiling relied on immunoSEQ multiplex PCR, and the TCRdb table lists in-frame clones only, not all of them. The table lists 190,000 or so clones, more than 75% of them singletons. Sample: PBMCs. The source is a woman aged 45-65 years in good health and CMV-seropositive.

The chain combines TRBV5-5 with TRBJ1-2; TRBD1 might be the D (6 bases). The CDR3 covers 11 residues. V was pared by 3 bases and J by 7 bases, with 7 bases between. CDR1 SGHKS and CDR2 YYEKEE come from the germline V gene (reference sequence). Here the CDR3 reads CASSSRGGYTF. In nucleotides, the CDR3 is TGTGCCAGCAGCTCCAGGGGTGGCTACACCTTC. The full variable domain, its missing parts supplied by reference TRBV5-5 and TRBJ1-2, is DAGVTQSPTHLIKTRGQQVTLRCSPISGHKSVSWYQQVLGQGPQFIFQYYEKEERGRGNFPDRFSARQFPNYSSELNVNALLLGDSALYLCASSSRGGYTFGSGTRLTVV.

CDR3 residues: CASSQKYAAPYTQYF. DNA of the CDR3: TGTGCCAGCAGCCAAAAGTACGCGGCTCCCTATACGCAGTATTTT. This chain links TRBV14 with TRBJ2-3; D is ambiguous. The germline V gene encodes CDR1 SGHDN and CDR2 FVKESK. CDR3 length: 15 residues. Trimming took 2 bases from V and 7 from J, leaving 16 bases between them.

The rearrangement uses TRBV5-1 and TRBJ2-7; TRBD1 aligns across 10 bases. Germline V gives CDR1 SGHRS, CDR2 YFSETQ. The CDR3 has 16 amino acids. V dropped 3 bases and J dropped 4; count of bases not matched to a gene: 10. The CDR3 DNA follows: TGCGCCAGCAGCTCCTCGAGGGACAGGGGTGTGTACGAGCAGTACTTC. It translates to CASSSSRDRGVYEQYF.

V is TRBV28 and J is TRBJ2-3; D may be TRBD2 (6 bases). The germline V gene encodes CDR1 MDHEN and CDR2 SYDVKM. The CDR3 consists of 13 residues. V shed 7 bases and J shed 2 bases, with 10 bases lying between them. In DNA form, the CDR3 reads TGTGCCAGCAACCCGGGAGTCACAGATACGCAGTATTTT. Its translation is CASNPGVTDTQYF. Using reference TRBV28 and TRBJ2-3 for the parts outside the CDR3, the full variable domain is DVKVTQSSRYLVKRTGEKVFLECVQDMDHENMFWYRQDPGLGLRLIYFSYDVKMKEKGDIPEGYSVSREKKERFSLILESASTNQTSMYLCASNPGVTDTQYFGPGTRLTVL.

Comments on this clone: One end of the junction varies from germline; a read error may be responsible. The sample carries other DNA sequences with the same CDR3. This chain uses TRBV2 with TRBJ1-6; D call uncertain. This CDR3 is 15 amino acids long. CDR1 and CDR2 (germline): SNHLY, FYNNEI. The DNA of the CDR3 is TGTGCCAGCGGGAGAGACGGCCCCTATAATTCACCCCTCCACTTC. Translation gives CASGRDGPYNSPLHF.